This T cell receptor (beta chain) is from a study of blood T cells in healthy people across ages. Study results and limitations: Underestimates were what the diversity estimates from one million T cells were considered to be.

This clonotype was counted between two and nine times. The antigen is unknown. Next came a second PCR, run for roughly 6 to 11 cycles, which used a sample-barcoded 5' primer along with a J-beta primer mix. Samples each returned at least 3 million CDR3-containing paired-end reads. TCRdb ran MiXCR on the 5' RACE reads and lists one entry per CDR3 protein. Of about 650,000 distinct CDR3 sequences in the sample, approximately 52% are singletons; the top ten hold around an eighth. Germline CDR1 and CDR2: SNHLY and FYNNEI. The CDR3 is made up of 15 amino acids. Trimming took off 2 bases at V and 7 bases at J, with 17 bases between the two ends.

What was sequenced was blood. The gene calls are TRBV2 and TRBJ1-2; D is unclear. This TCR derives from a woman aged 80 or over in good health. This CDR3 reads CASSEYRPRGTGYTF. The CDR3 DNA follows: TGTGCCAGCAGTGAATACCGTCCCAGAGGAACTGGCTACACCTTC.